These 6 T cell receptor beta chains came from one sample sequenced in a study of early T cells in non-severe SARS-CoV-2 infection. Each CDR3 protein gets one entry after TCRdb re-called the 5' RACE reads with MiXCR. Of around 70,000 distinct CDR3 sequences listed, around 9.9% are singletons. Sequencing was carried out using whole blood. These TCRs come from an adult who was a healthcare worker with PCR-confirmed SARS-CoV-2 infection or an uninfected control (not recorded which).

This clonotype was counted a few times. The chain combines TRBV7-2 with TRBJ2-1; 12 bases fit TRBD2. This CDR3 is 16 amino acids long. Germline CDR1 is SGHTA and CDR2 is FQGNSA. V was pared by 3 bases and J by 9 bases, with 9 bases of the junction left unmatched. The CDR3 loop reads CASSLTSGSYVGEQFF. The CDR3 nucleotides read TGTGCCAGCAGCTTGACTAGCGGGAGCTATGTTGGTGAGCAGTTCTTC.

This clonotype was picked up many times. The chain uses TRBV7-8 and TRBJ2-7; D is unclear. This CDR3 is built from 13 residues. V lost 5 bases and J 7 bases, leaving 15 bases between the germline ends. Germline V gives CDR1 SGHVS, CDR2 FQNEAQ. The CDR3 reads CASSLIPASEQYF. The CDR3 DNA reads TGTGCCAGCAGCCTAATCCCGGCGAGTGAGCAGTACTTC.

A few counts support this clonotype. The genes are TRBV18 and TRBJ2-5; D gene ambiguous. This CDR3 spans 13 amino acids. Trimming shortened V by 3 bases and J by 2 bases, and 7 bases separated the two germline ends. In germline, CDR1 is KGHSH, CDR2 LQKENI. This CDR3 is CASSPAAQETQYF. For the CDR3, the DNA is TGTGCCAGCTCACCGGCAGCGCAAGAGACCCAGTACTTC.

The V call is TRBV7-2, the J call TRBJ2-5; no clear D gene. V shed 5 bases and J shed 1 base, with 14 bases lying between them. Germline loops: CDR1 SGHTA, CDR2 FQGNSA. The CDR3 has 15 amino acids. The CDR3 spells CASSVASDGQETQYF. In DNA form, the CDR3 reads TGTGCCAGCAGCGTTGCTAGTGACGGCCAAGAGACCCAGTACTTC.

The genes are TRBV15 and TRBJ1-6, with TRBD1 matching 7 bases. The V and J ends lost 0 bases and 8 bases, in that order; junction bases with no gene match: 4. The length of the CDR3 is 15 residues. CDR1 LNHNV and CDR2 YYDKDF come from the germline V gene (reference sequence). CDR3 bases: TGTGCCACCAGCAGAGACCGGGACAGAGATTCACCCCTCCACTTT. This codes for CATSRDRDRDSPLHF.

The chain has TRBV19 and TRBJ2-4, with TRBD2 matching over 12 bases. Losses at the gene ends were 9 bases for V and 1 base for J; bases not matched to a gene: 10. The CDR3 is 17 residues long. Germline CDR1 and CDR2: LNHDA and SQIVND (reference sequence). CDR3 DNA sequence: TGTGCCAGATACGGGACTAGCGGGCACTGGGCCAAAAACATTCAGTACTTC. It codes for CARYGTSGHWAKNIQYF. Complete variable domain (other parts from reference TRBV19 and TRBJ2-4): DGGITQSPKYLFRKEGQNVTLSCEQNLNHDAMYWYRQDPGQGLRLIYYSQIVNDFQKGDIAEGYSVSREKKESFPLTVTSAQKNPTAFYLCARYGTSGHWAKNIQYFGAGTRLSVL.